Given below is one TCR beta chain in context. One end of the junction does not line up with germline, which may come from a read error. The CDR3 is made up of 16 amino acids. The germline CDR1 and CDR2 sequences are SSHAT and FNYEAQ (reference sequence). This record comes from a study of technical replicates of blood from a few donors. Profiled with immunoSEQ multiplex PCR; TCRdb holds only in-frame clones, not every one. The sample has under 90,000 clones; around 94% are singletons. The gene calls are TRBV7-7 and TRBJ1-3; D call uncertain. This receptor was obtained from a human donor in good health. The sample was T cells isolated from PBMCs. The CDR3 sequence is CASSLGRRPRRNTIYF. In DNA form, the CDR3 reads TGTGCTAGCAGCTTAGGAAGGCGGCCCCGGAGAAACACCATATATTTT.